This T cell receptor (beta chain) was observed in a study of T cells in Graves' hyperthyroidism and ophthalmopathy. Study findings and constraints: Ophthalmopathy was told apart from stable hyperthyroidism by a 13 V-J model. Most thyroid clonotypes expanded above 0.001 were also detected in blood.

Diagnosis rested on symptoms, serum thyroxine and TRAb, thyroid ultrasound, and orbital computed tomography. In germline, CDR1 is DFQATT, CDR2 SNEGSKA (reference sequence). This CDR3 is 12 amino acids long. V gave up 8 bases and J gave up 6 bases; unmatched junction bases: 8. RNA transcripts served as the template for amplifying TCR beta CDR3 regions. RT-PCR in the first round (using the HTBI primer set) targeted the TCR CDR3. In TCRdb, the multiplex PCR reads were re-called with MiXCR into one record per CDR3 protein. The sample shows about 540,000 distinct CDR3 sequences, roughly 50% of them seen only once. This clonotype was detected once. Its target is unknown.

The receptor comes from a woman under 30 with Graves' hyperthyroidism. The V and J genes are TRBV20-1 and TRBJ2-7, with 9 bases lining up with TRBD1. Sequenced: peripheral blood or thyroid tissue (not recorded which). The CDR3 reads CSYSGQGFEQYF. CDR3 bases: TGCAGTTACTCGGGACAGGGTTTCGAGCAGTACTTC.